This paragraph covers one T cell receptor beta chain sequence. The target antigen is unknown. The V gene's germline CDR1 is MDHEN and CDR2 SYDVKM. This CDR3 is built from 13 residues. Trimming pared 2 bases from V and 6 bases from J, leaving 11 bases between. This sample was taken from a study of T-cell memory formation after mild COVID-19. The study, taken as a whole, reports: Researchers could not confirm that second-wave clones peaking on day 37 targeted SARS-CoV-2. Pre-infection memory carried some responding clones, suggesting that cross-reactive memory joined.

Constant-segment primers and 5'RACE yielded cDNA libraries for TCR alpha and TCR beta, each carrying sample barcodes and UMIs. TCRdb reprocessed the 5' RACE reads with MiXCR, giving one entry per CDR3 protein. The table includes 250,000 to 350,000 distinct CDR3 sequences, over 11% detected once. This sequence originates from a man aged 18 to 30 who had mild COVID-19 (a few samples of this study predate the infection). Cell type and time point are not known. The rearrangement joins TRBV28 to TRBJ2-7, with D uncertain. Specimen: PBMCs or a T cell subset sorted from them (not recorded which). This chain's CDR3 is CASSLRWKREQYV. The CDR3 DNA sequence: TGTGCCAGCAGTTTAAGGTGGAAACGCGAGCAGTACGTC.